Listed below are T cell receptor beta chains from one sample, sequenced in a study of CD8 T cells in ankylosing spondylitis. Each CDR3 protein gets one entry after TCRdb re-called the 5' RACE reads with MiXCR. The sample comprises some 400,000 distinct CDR3 sequences, 20% to 25% of which are singletons, and roughly a sixth rests with the top ten. Source material: blood, either unsorted or a sorted T cell fraction (not recorded which). These TCRs come from a male donor with ankylosing spondylitis. Both conserved end residues are part of each CDR3. D genes are given only for firm matches. A row's size may be missing; if present it is once, few, many or a size class.

>.|TRBV28|.|TRBJ2-1
TGTGCCACCGGGACATATTACAATAAGCAGTTCTTC
CATGTYYNKQFF
>.|TRBV9|.|TRBJ1-1
TGTGCCAGCAGCGTTATGGAGGCTGCTGAAGCTTTCTTT
CASSVMEAAEAFF
>.|TRBV25-1|.|TRBJ2-3
TGTGCCAGCAGTGATACCAGGGGGGCTAGCACAGATACGCAGTATTTT
CASSDTRGASTDTQYF
>few|TRBV20-1|.|TRBJ1-5
TGCAGTGCCCCCAAGCGTGGCTATAGCAATCAGCCCCAGCATTTT
CSAPKRGYSNQPQHF
>.|TRBV9|TRBD2|TRBJ2-5
TGTGCCAGCAGCGGGCGACTAGCGGGAGAATTAGAGACCCAGTACTTC
CASSGRLAGELETQYF
>.|TRBV2|.|TRBJ2-5
TGTGCCAGCAGTGAATCCAGGGGATTAGAGACCCAGTACTTC
CASSESRGLETQYF
>.|TRBV20-1|.|TRBJ2-3
TGCAGTGCTAGCCCTGGAACGGGAGTTTCAGATACGCAGTATTTT
CSASPGTGVSDTQYF
>.|TRBV7-3|TRBD2|TRBJ2-5
TGTGCCAGCAGCCCTCGGGGCGGGAGCCAAGAGACCCAGTACTTC
CASSPRGGSQETQYF
>few|TRBV10-3|.|TRBJ2-1
TGTGCCATCCGGGAGTTCCGAGGTGAGCAGTTCTTC
CAIREFRGEQFF
>few|TRBV10-3|.|TRBJ2-2
TGTGCCATCAGTGCCCAAGATAGAGGGGGGACCAGGGAGCTGTTTTTT
CAISAQDRGGTRELFF
>many|TRBV3-1|.|TRBJ2-2
TGTGCCAGCAGCCGAGAAGCGGACTACACCGGGGAGCTGTTTTTT
CASSREADYTGELFF
>.|TRBV20-1|TRBD2|TRBJ2-1
TGCAGTGCTGAAAGCGGGACTAGCGGCTACAATGAGCAGTTCTTC
CSAESGTSGYNEQFF
>.|TRBV7-2|TRBD1|TRBJ2-1
TGTGCCAGCAGCTTATCCGGGACAGCAGCGCGGCAGTTCTTC
CASSLSGTAARQFF
>few|TRBV20-1|.|TRBJ2-3
TGCAGTGCTAGGATCCGGCAGGGTAATTCAGATACGCAGTATTTT
CSARIRQGNSDTQYF
>.|TRBV5-1|.|TRBJ1-1
TGCGCCAGCAGCTTGACGCCAGCCAACACTGAAGCTTTCTTT
CASSLTPANTEAFF
>.|TRBV5-1|.|TRBJ1-4
TGCGCCAGCAGCTTGGACGGCCCAAGGAATGAAAAACTGTTTTTT
CASSLDGPRNEKLFF
>few|TRBV18|.|TRBJ2-7
TGTGCCAGCTCACCACCGGTCGGACAGTCCTACGAGCAGTACTTC
CASSPPVGQSYEQYF
>.|TRBV29-1|.|TRBJ1-5
TGCAGCGTTGGTAAGGAGCCCCAGCATTTT
CSVGKEPQHF
>few|TRBV12-3/TRBV12-4|TRBD1|TRBJ2-1
TGTGCCAGCAGGGTGGGCACAGGGGTAGGCAATGAGCAGTTCTTC
CASRVGTGVGNEQFF
>few|TRBV15|.|TRBJ2-2
TGTGCCACCAGCGTGGACAGCGCGAACACCGGGGAGCTGTTTTTT
CATSVDSANTGELFF
>.|TRBV9|.|TRBJ1-1
TGTGCCAGCAGCGCCACGACGGGAACTGAAGCTTTCTTT
CASSATTGTEAFF
>.|TRBV18|TRBD1|TRBJ2-7
TGTGCCAGCCGCCGGCAGGGGGCAGCCGAGCAGTACTTC
CASRRQGAAEQYF
>few|TRBV29-1|.|TRBJ2-7
TGCAGCGTTCGGGAGGACAGGGCGGTCTACGAGCAGTACTTC
CSVREDRAVYEQYF
>few|TRBV5-1|.|TRBJ1-5
TGCGCCAGCAGTGCGTCGCTCAATCAGCCCCAGCATTTT
CASSASLNQPQHF
>.|TRBV5-1|.|TRBJ1-1
TGCGCCAGCAGCTTGGGGGGGGTTGGGAACACTGAAGCTTTCTTT
CASSLGGVGNTEAFF
>.|TRBV19|.|TRBJ1-3
TGTGCCAGCAACCCCAGGGACTCTGGAAACACCATATATTTT
CASNPRDSGNTIYF
>.|TRBV24-1|TRBD2|TRBJ2-1
TGTGCCACCAGTGATCCTAGCGGGAGATCATCGGCGCAGTTCTTC
CATSDPSGRSSAQFF
>.|TRBV20-1|TRBD2|TRBJ2-1
TGCAGTGCTAGACGAAAACTAGCGGGGGACTACAATGAGCAGTTCTTC
CSARRKLAGDYNEQFF
>.|TRBV5-1|.|TRBJ1-1
TGCGCCAGCAGCTTCAGACCCCCCCTGGGGACTGAAGCTTTCTTT
CASSFRPPLGTEAFF
>few|TRBV20-1|.|TRBJ1-1
TGCAGTGCCAGCAGGGAGTCCAGCTTCACTGAAGCTTTCTTT
CSASRESSFTEAFF
>few|TRBV6-1|TRBD1|TRBJ1-4
TGTGCCAGCAGTGGAGACAGGGTTAATGAAAAACTGTTTTTT
CASSGDRVNEKLFF